This T cell receptor (beta chain) appears in the sequencing data of a study of blood T cell repertoires in COVID-19. Study-level information: Samples of COVID-19 (acute and convalescent) were obtained from the United States, Italy and Spain. T cells, B-cell-depleted T cells, or PBMCs supplied cDNA or gDNA.

This clone has only one observation. Original analysis: Nucleated cell number was recorded as an estimate derived from reference gene primer amplification. TCRdb keeps only in-frame clones here, not all; method: immunoSEQ multiplex PCR. V, J and clone size are those of that table, while D and trimming were read from the DNA. The repertoire consists of about 210,000 clones, with roughly 84% occurring once and the leading ten covering about 2.1%. Trimming removed 5 bases from V and 3 bases from J; junction bases left unmatched: 11. The CDR3 totals 16 residues. The germline V gene encodes CDR1 LGHNT and CDR2 FRNRAP.

The chain uses TRBV12-5 and TRBJ2-3; 7 bases align to TRBD2. Sequencing was performed on peripheral blood. The source of this sequence is a middle-aged man who had recovered from COVID-19. The CDR3 region is CASGPTLGEGTDTQYF. DNA of the CDR3: TGTGCTAGTGGTCCTACTCTAGGGGAGGGGACAGATACGCAGTATTTT.